A single T cell receptor beta chain is shown here with its context. Only in-frame clones appear in the TCRdb table, and some are missing; sequencing was by immunoSEQ multiplex PCR. The table lists roughly 53,000 clones, roughly 88% of them singletons. This specimen comes from a study of T cells in localized non-small cell lung cancer. The sample consisted of peripheral blood mononuclear cells, taken before any cancer treatment. This clonotype was obtained from a man aged 40 to 70 with stage III lung adenocarcinoma.

The CDR3: CASSLDRRVTGELFF. CDR3 DNA sequence: TGCGCCAGCAGCCTCGACAGGCGAGTAACCGGGGAGCTGTTTTTT. The rearrangement links TRBV4-3 to TRBJ2-2; weak D call: TRBD1 (6 bases). The CDR3 has 15 amino acids. Deletions cut 4 bases from V and 5 bases from J, with 14 bases between. From germline, CDR1 is LGHNA and CDR2 YSLEER.